Presented here are 8 T cell receptor beta chains from one specimen sequenced in a study. Each CDR3 protein gets one entry after TCRdb re-called the reads with MiXCR. The sample shows a few thousand distinct CDR3 sequences, about 7.8% of them seen only once. Sequencing used CD4+ T cells from synovial fluid. These receptors came from a human donor with rheumatoid arthritis.

There are many counts of this clonotype. J is TRBJ2-2 and V is TRBV7-3; 7 positions match TRBD1. V was pared by 2 bases and J by 1 base, with 1 base of the junction left unmatched. Germline CDR1 and CDR2: SGHTA and FQGTGA. This CDR3 is built from 15 residues. CDR3 residues: CASSLGDRNTGELFF. DNA for the CDR3: TGTGCCAGCAGCTTAGGGGACAGGAACACCGGGGAGCTGTTTTTT.

In its sample, this clonotype ranks as medium-sized. The chain employs TRBV5-1 and TRBJ2-7; no clear D gene. CDR1 SGHRS and CDR2 YFSETQ come from the germline V gene. The length of the CDR3 is 13 residues. Trimming removed 0 bases at V and 1 base at J, with 5 bases between. The CDR3 DNA reads as TGCGCCAGCAGCTTGGTGGCTTCCTACGAGCAGTACTTC. Its protein is CASSLVASYEQYF.

There are many counts of this clonotype. The chain joins TRBV7-3 to TRBJ1-4; maybe TRBD1 (5 bases). Looked up from germline, CDR1 is SGHTA and CDR2 is FQGTGA. Trimming shortened V by 5 bases and J by 0 bases, and 7 bases separated the two germline ends. CDR3 length: 14 residues. The CDR3 bases are TGTGCCAGCAGCCCAGGGTCAACTAATGAAAAACTGTTTTTT. Translating it yields CASSPGSTNEKLFF.

This clonotype is categorized as medium-sized. The chain employs TRBV20-1 and TRBJ2-7; tentatively, D is TRBD2 (6 bases). The V end lost 0 bases, the J end lost 2 bases, and 11 bases lay between the germline ends. CDR1 and CDR2 (germline): DFQATT, SNEGSKA (reference sequence). This CDR3 has 14 residues. The CDR3 region has the DNA TGCAGTGCTAGAGATTGGGACTCCACCTACGAGCAGTACTTC. It encodes CSARDWDSTYEQYF.

This clonotype is categorized as medium-sized (0.01 to 0.1%). V and J are TRBV5-1 and TRBJ2-3; TRBD1 might be the D (5 bases). Looked up from germline, CDR1 is SGHRS and CDR2 is YFSETQ. Deletions cut 0 bases from V and 6 bases from J, with 11 bases between. The CDR3 is 14 amino acids. This CDR3 is CASSLGTPFDTQYF. The CDR3 DNA reads TGCGCCAGCAGCTTGGGGACACCTTTCGATACGCAGTATTTT.

Judged by abundance, this clonotype is medium-sized. The chain has TRBV11-2 and TRBJ2-2, with D possibly matching TRBD1 (6 bases). The CDR3 has 15 amino acids. Germline CDR1 reads SGHAT; CDR2 reads FQNNGV. Trimming shortened V by 6 bases and J by 7 bases, and 18 bases separated the two germline ends. The CDR3 loop is CASRPTQQGRGELFF. The CDR3 region has the DNA TGTGCCAGCAGACCTACTCAACAGGGACGCGGGGAGCTGTTTTTT.

By sample share, this clonotype is large (0.1 to 1%). V and J are TRBV2 and TRBJ1-1; D is unresolved. Germline CDR1 is SNHLY and CDR2 is FYNNEI. CDR3 length: 10 residues. Trimming stripped 3 bases from V and 11 bases from J, with 7 bases between. In nucleotides, the CDR3 is TGTGCCAGCAGTGAGGGCAATGCTTTCTTT. This codes for CASSEGNAFF.

This clonotype was observed a single time. This sequence joins TRBV6-1 and TRBJ1-1; unclear D gene. Trimming removed 6 bases at V and 11 bases at J, with 13 bases between. CDR1 and CDR2 (germline): MNHNS, SASEGT. The length of the CDR3 is 11 residues. CDR3 loop: CASRAPVQAFF. CDR3 DNA: TGTGCCAGCAGGGCCCCCGTGCAGGCTTTCTTT.